This T cell receptor (beta chain) was captured in a study of PD-L1 blockade in urothelial cancer. Time point reported: peripheral blood 6 weeks after treatment start. Between 1 and 8 samples per patient were obtained, pretreatment and on-treatment. Sequenced by immunoSEQ multiplex PCR; TCRdb stores in-frame clones only, minus some. Found here are some 110,000 clones, about 91% of them singletons; the top ten hold around 4%. Germline lookup yields CDR1 SGHAT and CDR2 FQDESV (reference sequence). V lost 2 bases, J lost 7 bases, and 13 bases stayed unmatched. The CDR3 length is 16 residues. The chain joins TRBV11-1 to TRBJ2-5; 7 nucleotides agree with TRBD2. This specimen was PBMCs, taken around atezolizumab (anti-PD-L1) treatment. The source is a man in his 60s with urothelial cancer. The CDR3 region is CASSLSPGSTGGTQYF. CDR3 sequence (DNA): TGTGCCAGCAGCTTATCCCCAGGGTCGACGGGGGGGACCCAGTACTTC. The variable domain in full, completed from reference TRBV11-1 and TRBJ2-5, reads EAEVAQSPRYKITEKSQAVAFWCDPISGHATLYWYRQILGQGPELLVQFQDESVVDDSQLPKDRFSAERLKGVDSTLKIQPAELGDSAMYLCASSLSPGSTGGTQYFGPGTRLLVL.